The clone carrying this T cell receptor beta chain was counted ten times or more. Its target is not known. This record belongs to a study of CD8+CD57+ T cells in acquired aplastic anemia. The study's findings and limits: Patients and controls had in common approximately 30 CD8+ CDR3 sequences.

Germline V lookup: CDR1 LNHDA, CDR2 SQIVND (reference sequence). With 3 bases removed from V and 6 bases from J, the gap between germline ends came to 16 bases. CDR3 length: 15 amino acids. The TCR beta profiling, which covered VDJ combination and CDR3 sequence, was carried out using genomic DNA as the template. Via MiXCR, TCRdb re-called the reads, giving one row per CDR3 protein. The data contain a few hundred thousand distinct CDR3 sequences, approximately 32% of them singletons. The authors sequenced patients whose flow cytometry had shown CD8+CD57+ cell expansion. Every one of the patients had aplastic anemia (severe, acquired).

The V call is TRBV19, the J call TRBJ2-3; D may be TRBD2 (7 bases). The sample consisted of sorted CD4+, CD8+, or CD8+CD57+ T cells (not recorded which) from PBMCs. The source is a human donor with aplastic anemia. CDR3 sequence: CASSIGGAGPDTQYF. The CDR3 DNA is TGTGCCAGTAGTATTGGGGGGGCCGGTCCCGATACGCAGTATTTT.